These 5 T cell receptor beta chains were sequenced from one sample in a study of control samples from healthy donors and cancer patients. Some clones are missing from TCRdb's copy, which holds only in-frame ones; the method was immunoSEQ multiplex PCR. The sample has some 89,000 clones, about 85% seen once. The sample comprised blood. The source of these receptors is a woman aged 40 to 50 in good health.

The V call is TRBV24-1, the J call TRBJ2-3; tentative D call: TRBD1 (5 bases). V gave up 9 bases and J gave up 2 bases, with 11 bases separating them. This CDR3 comprises 13 residues. CDR1 and CDR2 (germline): KGHDR, SFDVKD. CDR3 in amino acids: CATGQGNTDTQYF. DNA of the CDR3: TGTGCCACCGGGCAGGGCAACACAGATACGCAGTATTTT.

The chain links TRBV7-6 to TRBJ2-5; 7 nucleotides match TRBD1. CDR1 and CDR2 from the germline V gene are SGHVS and FNYEAQ. The trim removed 3 bases at V and 2 bases at J, leaving 3 bases unmatched. This CDR3 is built from 14 residues. The CDR3 protein is CASSFGTAQETQYF. The CDR3, as DNA: TGTGCCAGCAGCTTTGGGACAGCTCAAGAGACCCAGTACTTC.

The V call is TRBV5-5, the J call TRBJ2-7; 9 nucleotides align to TRBD2. CDR1 SGHKS and CDR2 YYEKEE come from the germline V gene (reference sequence). The J segment lost 2 bases and the V segment lost 4 bases, leaving 7 bases of the junction unmatched. CDR3 size: 15 residues. In DNA form, the CDR3 reads TGTGCCAGCAGCGCGGGGACTAGCATCACCTACGAGCAGTACTTC. Protein product: CASSAGTSITYEQYF.

The chain has TRBV6-5 and TRBJ2-7; TRBD1 aligns across 11 bases. The CDR3 spans 14 residues. Germline V gene data show CDR1 as MNHEY and CDR2 as SVGAGI. V gave up 5 bases and J gave up 4 bases; unmatched junction bases: 4. CDR3 residues: CASSPGQGAYEQYF. Here the CDR3 DNA reads TGTGCCAGCAGTCCAGGACAGGGGGCTTACGAGCAGTACTTC.

Only a few counts were recorded for this clone. The rearrangement links TRBV2 to TRBJ2-7; D might be TRBD1 or TRBD2, each matching 6 bases. The CDR3 runs to 15 residues. Trimming removed 0 bases from V and 6 bases from J, with 15 bases in between. Looked up from germline, CDR1 is SNHLY and CDR2 is FYNNEI. The CDR3 coding sequence is TGTGCCAGCAGTGAAGCGGGGGGCCAGGGGTCCGAGCAGTACTTC. Its translation: CASSEAGGQGSEQYF.